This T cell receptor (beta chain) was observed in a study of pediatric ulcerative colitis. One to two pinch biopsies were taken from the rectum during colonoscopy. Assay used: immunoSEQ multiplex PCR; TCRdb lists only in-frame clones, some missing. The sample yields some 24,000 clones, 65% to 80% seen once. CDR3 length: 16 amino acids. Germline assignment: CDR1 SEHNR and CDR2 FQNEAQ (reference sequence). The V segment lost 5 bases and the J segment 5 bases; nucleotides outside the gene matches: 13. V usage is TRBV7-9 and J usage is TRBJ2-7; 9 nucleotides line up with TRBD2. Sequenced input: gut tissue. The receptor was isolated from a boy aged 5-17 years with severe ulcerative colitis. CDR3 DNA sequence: TGTGCCAGCAGCCACGTGAGGCGGGAGGGTCCCCACGAGCAGTACTTC. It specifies CASSHVRREGPHEQYF.